Each of the 18 T cell receptor beta chains below was sequenced from the same sample in a study of blood T cell repertoires in COVID-19. Assay: immunoSEQ multiplex PCR; the TCRdb copy retains only in-frame clones and omits some. The table shows 140,000 or so clones, with about 80% occurring only once. Sequences were obtained from PBMCs or T cells enriched from blood (not recorded which). These receptors were collected from a woman under 30 who had been exposed to COVID-19.

Regarding this clone: The sample contains more than one DNA sequence encoding this CDR3. The chain joins TRBV28 to TRBJ2-7; 12 bases fit TRBD2. CDR1 and CDR2 (germline): MDHEN, SYDVKM. Germline trimming cut 6 bases from V and 4 bases from J; bases unmatched to any gene: 4. CDR3 length: 14 amino acids. In DNA, the CDR3 is TGTGCCAGCAGCCTAGCGGGAGGGCCGTACGAGCAGTACTTC. It encodes CASSLAGGPYEQYF.

The rearrangement links TRBV19 to TRBJ1-4; D unclear. This CDR3 has 11 amino acids. Germline CDR1 is LNHDA and CDR2 is SQIVND (reference sequence). V lost 7 bases and J lost 6, with 6 bases in between. The CDR3 DNA is TGTGCCAGTACTGAGGATGAAAAACTGTTTTTT. This encodes CASTEDEKLFF.

The gene calls are TRBV27 and TRBJ2-3; TRBD2 is a possible D gene (6 bases). Trimming cost V 7 bases and J 5 bases, with 13 bases left between them. In germline, CDR1 is MNHEY, CDR2 SMNVEV (reference sequence). The CDR3 runs 13 residues. The CDR3: CASTRRAGDTQYF. For the CDR3, the DNA is TGTGCCAGCACCAGGAGGGCAGGAGATACGCAGTATTTT.

The chain joins TRBV5-1 to TRBJ2-7; 8 nucleotides align to TRBD2. With 2 bases clipped from V and 0 bases from J, the junction kept 1 base outside the gene matches. The CDR3 spans 14 residues. The germline V gene encodes CDR1 SGHRS and CDR2 YFSETQ. The CDR3 region is CASSFSGNSYEQYF. The CDR3 DNA sequence: TGCGCCAGCAGCTTTAGCGGGAACTCCTACGAGCAGTACTTC.

The chain links TRBV11-2 to TRBJ2-2, with a possible D match to TRBD1 (6 bases). V shed 5 bases and J shed 4 bases, with 14 bases lying between them. CDR1 SGHAT and CDR2 FQNNGV come from the germline V gene. The CDR3 consists of 15 residues. Here the CDR3 DNA reads TGTGCCAGCAGCCCCAGGGGTGGGGCCACCGGGGAGCTGTTTTTT. Amino acid sequence: CASSPRGGATGELFF.

The V gene is TRBV7-8, the J gene TRBJ1-2; D may be TRBD1 (6 bases). The CDR3 runs to 14 residues. The germline V gene encodes CDR1 SGHVS and CDR2 FQNEAQ. V was cut by 1 base and J by 1 base, with 7 bases left in between. The CDR3 DNA is TGTGCCAGCAGCTTAGAGGGGGTTAACTATGGCTACACCTTC. Its translation: CASSLEGVNYGYTF.

This clone was picked up one time. The chain carries TRBV28 and TRBJ1-2, with 7 positions matching TRBD1. The V gene end was trimmed by 4 bases and the J gene end by 7 bases; junction bases not matched to a gene: 6. In germline, CDR1 is MDHEN, CDR2 SYDVKM. The CDR3 consists of 13 residues. The CDR3 protein is CASSSPDRAGYTF. The CDR3 DNA follows: TGTGCCAGCAGTTCGCCCGACAGGGCTGGCTACACCTTC.

This clone appeared a few times. The V gene is TRBV6-5, the J gene TRBJ2-7; D perhaps matches TRBD2 (6 bases). Germline assignment: CDR1 MNHEY and CDR2 SVGAGI. V was pared by 10 bases and J by 4 bases, with 23 bases between. This CDR3 contains 15 residues. CDR3 sequence reads: CATRLRGASVYEQYF. CDR3 DNA sequence: TGTGCCACCCGACTGCGGGGCGCGTCCGTTTACGAGCAGTACTTC.

This clone has just a few counts. The V gene is TRBV4-3, the J gene TRBJ1-2, with 7 positions matching TRBD1. The CDR3 has 15 residues. Trimming took 0 bases from V and 4 from J; bases not matched to a gene: 5. Germline loops: CDR1 LGHNA, CDR2 YSLEER. The CDR3 DNA sequence: TGCGCCAGCAGCCAAGAGAGGTACAGGGGCTATGGCTACACCTTC. Translation: CASSQERYRGYGYTF.

The rearrangement uses TRBV2 and TRBJ2-3; tentatively, D is TRBD1 (6 bases). Per the germline V gene, CDR1 is SNHLY and CDR2 is FYNNEI. This CDR3 has 11 residues. The V gene lost 8 bases and the J gene lost 4 bases, with 7 bases spanning the gap. In DNA, the CDR3 is TGTGCCAGCCACAGGGCAGATACGCAGTATTTT. It yields the protein CASHRADTQYF.

The V call is TRBV5-1, the J call TRBJ1-6; a possible D gene is TRBD1 (5 bases). CDR1 and CDR2 from the germline V gene are SGHRS and YFSETQ. The CDR3 spans 15 residues. V dropped 4 bases and J dropped 0 bases, with 8 bases sitting between them. The CDR3 nucleotides are TGCGCCAGCAGCGCAGGGCGCTCCTATAATTCACCCCTCCACTTT. Translating gives CASSAGRSYNSPLHF. The entire variable domain, with the rest obtained from reference TRBV5-1 and TRBJ1-6, is as follows: KAGVTQTPRYLIKTRGQQVTLSCSPISGHRSVSWYQQTPGQGLQFLFEYFSETQRNKGNFPGRFSGRQFSNSRSEMNVSTLELGDSALYLCASSAGRSYNSPLHFGNGTRLTVT.

V usage is TRBV20-1 and J usage is TRBJ1-2; TRBD1 might be the D (6 bases). CDR3 length: 13 amino acids. The germline V gene has CDR1 DFQATT and CDR2 SNEGSKA (reference sequence). V was trimmed by 3 bases and J by 5 bases, leaving 13 bases between them. The CDR3 protein is CSASLQGAYGYTF. DNA of the CDR3: TGCAGTGCTAGTCTACAGGGAGCATATGGCTACACCTTC.

This clone was picked up a small number of times. The chain recombines TRBV7-6 with TRBJ2-1; 9 nucleotides match TRBD2. This CDR3 is built from 17 residues. J lost 9 bases, V lost 6 bases, and 18 bases had no gene match. From germline, CDR1 is SGHVS and CDR2 FNYEAQ. Written as DNA, the CDR3 is TGTGCCAGCAGTTTATCCCCCGGCGGGGGGGAGGGCGCTGAGCAGTTCTTC. Its translation: CASSLSPGGGEGAEQFF.

This chain links TRBV20-1 with TRBJ1-2; TRBD1 matches 7 bases. Per germline, CDR1 DFQATT and CDR2 SNEGSKA (reference sequence). The junction had 4 bases not matched to a gene; V was cut back by 8 bases and J by 7 bases. The CDR3 sequence is 10 residues long. The CDR3 loop is CSTYRGGYTF. The CDR3 bases are TGCAGTACCTACAGGGGTGGCTACACCTTC.

This clone was observed a single time. The chain uses TRBV9 and TRBJ2-2, with D maybe TRBD1 (5 bases). Germline CDR1 and CDR2: SGDLS and YYNGEE. Between the trimmed V and J ends, which lost 0 bases and 4 bases, there was a span of 16 bases. This CDR3 spans 17 amino acids. The CDR3 coding sequence is TGTGCCAGCAGCGTAGCTGGTATGGGGCCGGGCACCGGGGAGCTGTTTTTT. It encodes CASSVAGMGPGTGELFF.

CDR3 sequence: CASGFPGQNYEQYF. The CDR3, as DNA: TGTGCCAGTGGATTTCCGGGACAGAACTACGAGCAGTACTTC. The chain couples TRBV6-5 to TRBJ2-7; the match to TRBD1 covers 7 bases. Germline CDR1 reads MNHEY; CDR2 reads SVGAGI. The CDR3 totals 14 residues. With V trimmed by 9 bases and J by 3 bases, 11 bases remained unmatched.

J is TRBJ2-1 and V is TRBV19, with 8 bases lining up with TRBD2. Germline CDR1 reads LNHDA; CDR2 reads SQIVND (reference sequence). V lost 6 bases to trimming and J lost 7 bases; unmatched junction nucleotides: 11. This CDR3 has 15 residues. CDR3 nucleotide sequence: TGTGCCAGTAGGTTTACTAGCGGAAGGATTAATGAGCAGTTCTTC. This translates into CASRFTSGRINEQFF.

The V call is TRBV3-1 (or the pseudogene TRBV3-2), the J call TRBJ2-7, with D possibly being TRBD2 (5 bases). The CDR3 length is 14 residues. With 7 bases removed from V and 0 bases from J, the gap between germline ends came to 13 bases. Germline loops: CDR1 LGHDT, CDR2 YNNKEL (reference sequence). The CDR3 coding sequence is TGTGCCAGCACTCTCGGTGGGAGCTCCTACGAGCAGTACTTC. Amino acids: CASTLGGSSYEQYF.